The 27 T cell receptor beta chains in this list originate from one sample, sequenced in a study of CD4 T cells in relation to SARS-CoV-2 and coronaviruses. The protocol was immunoSEQ multiplex PCR, while the TCRdb copy is restricted to in-frame clones and leaves out a portion. The table has tens of thousands of clones, more than 60% seen once. Antigens of these TCRs are unknown. Input material: memory CD4+ T cells from PBMCs, cultured in vitro. These receptors were collected from an adult with COVID-19.

This chain uses TRBV2 with TRBJ2-7; no clear D gene. V was clipped by 4 bases and J by 4 bases, with 11 bases between them. This CDR3 comprises 13 residues. The V gene's germline CDR1 is SNHLY and CDR2 FYNNEI. This CDR3 is CASSVVRVYEQYF. The DNA for the CDR3 is TGTGCCAGCAGTGTAGTAAGGGTTTACGAGCAGTACTTC.

The chain carries TRBV2 and TRBJ2-3, with D maybe TRBD2 (6 bases). The CDR3 contains 13 residues. CDR1 is SNHLY, CDR2 FYNNEI, per germline. V lost 7 bases to trimming and J lost 2 bases, with 10 bases between them. The CDR3 sequence: CASIRENTDTQYF. The CDR3 bases are TGTGCCAGCATCCGGGAGAACACAGATACGCAGTATTTT.

The chain is built from TRBV18 and TRBJ2-7, with D possibly matching TRBD1 (6 bases). Trimming stripped 2 bases from V and 4 bases from J, with 12 bases between. CDR3 length: 14 amino acids. The germline gives CDR1 KGHSH, CDR2 LQKENI. CDR3 region: CASSPGRGHYEQYF. The DNA of the CDR3 is TGTGCCAGCTCACCAGGCAGGGGTCATTACGAGCAGTACTTC. Together with reference TRBV18 and TRBJ2-7, the CDR3 gives the full variable domain: NAGVMQNPRHLVRRRGQEARLRCSPMKGHSHVYWYRQLPEEGLKFMVYLQKENIIDESGMPKERFSAEFPKEGPSILRIQQVVRGDSAAYFCASSPGRGHYEQYFGPGTRLTVT.

The V call is TRBV21-1, the J call TRBJ2-1; the table's D call, TRBD2, was not checked against the DNA. TRBV21-1 is reported as a pseudogene. CDR3 size: 19 residues. CDR3 sequence (DNA): TGTGCCAGCAGCAAAGCACCGGGACTAGCGGGAGGGTTGCGCAATGAGCAGTTCTTC. Translation: CASSKAPGLAGGLRNEQFF.

The chain joins TRBV4-1 to TRBJ2-7; D is uncertain. The germline V and J ends were trimmed by 3 bases and 0 bases, with 9 bases remaining between them. Germline-derived CDR1 and CDR2 are MGHRA and YSYEKL. This CDR3 spans 14 amino acids. The CDR3 region is CASSHIGNSYEQYF. CDR3 nucleotides: TGCGCCAGCAGCCACATCGGCAACTCCTACGAGCAGTACTTC.

Written as DNA, the CDR3 is TGTGCCAGCAGCTTAGGACTAGCGGGTGGGTACAATGAGCAGTTCTTC. Protein sequence: CASSLGLAGGYNEQFF. The rearrangement joins TRBV11-2 to TRBJ2-1; 10 bases agree with TRBD2. CDR3 length: 16 amino acids. Germline CDR1 reads SGHAT; CDR2 reads FQNNGV. V shed 1 base and J 4 bases; nucleotides not matched to a gene: 4.

V and J are TRBV2 and TRBJ1-1; TRBD1 matches 7 bases. There are 14 residues in the CDR3. Germline CDR1 and CDR2: SNHLY and FYNNEI. V dropped 6 bases and J dropped 0; count of bases not matched to a gene: 4. This chain's CDR3 is CASSLGQLNTEAFF. The CDR3 DNA reads as TGTGCCAGCAGCCTGGGACAGCTGAACACTGAAGCTTTCTTT.

This chain links TRBV7-8 with TRBJ2-1; D is tentatively TRBD1 or TRBD2 (5 bases each). The CDR3 contains 13 residues. The V and J ends lost 6 bases and 10 bases respectively, with 16 bases between them. Per germline, CDR1 SGHVS and CDR2 FQNEAQ. CDR3: CASRDDRGTEQFF. The DNA of the CDR3 is TGTGCCAGCAGAGACGATCGTGGGACGGAGCAGTTCTTC.

The chain recombines TRBV5-8 with TRBJ2-1; 9 bases agree with TRBD2. This CDR3 comprises 15 residues. Germline CDR1 SGHTS, CDR2 YDEGEE. The V gene end was trimmed by 0 bases and the J gene end by 6 bases; junction bases not matched to a gene: 4. The CDR3 nucleotides are TGTGCCAGCAGCTTGGAACTAGCGGGCCTCAATGAGCAGTTCTTC. It encodes CASSLELAGLNEQFF.

A remark on this clone: Different DNA sequences within this sample yield the same CDR3. This chain links TRBV28 with TRBJ1-1; the match to TRBD1 covers 7 bases. After removal of 2 bases from V and 11 bases from J, the junction contained 14 bases not matched to a gene. In germline, CDR1 is MDHEN, CDR2 SYDVKM. The CDR3 is 15 residues long. The CDR3 loop is CASSLIWDRHKKAFF. In DNA form, the CDR3 reads TGTGCCAGCAGTTTAATTTGGGACAGACATAAAAAGGCTTTCTTT.

V gene TRBV6-1 combines with J gene TRBJ1-2; tentatively, D is TRBD1 (6 bases). There are 17 residues in the CDR3. From germline, CDR1 is MNHNS and CDR2 SASEGT. V was cut by 2 bases and J by 6 bases, with 22 bases left in between. CDR3 amino acids: CASSEIWPYIGGDGYTF. The CDR3 bases are TGTGCCAGCAGTGAAATTTGGCCCTATATAGGGGGGGATGGCTACACCTTC.

This sequence joins TRBV19 and TRBJ2-1, with 15 bases lining up with TRBD2. Germline V gene data show CDR1 as LNHDA and CDR2 as SQIVND (reference sequence). Trimming took 3 bases from V and 9 from J; bases not matched to a gene: 15. The CDR3 has 19 amino acids. CDR3 protein: CASSIGFYGTSGRSSEQFF. In DNA form, the CDR3 reads TGTGCCAGTAGTATCGGTTTTTACGGGACTAGCGGGAGGAGCAGTGAGCAGTTCTTC.

The genes are TRBV6-6 and TRBJ2-7; 10 nucleotides agree with TRBD1. J was trimmed by 2 bases and V by 4 bases; bases with no gene match: 2. Germline loops: CDR1 MNHNY, CDR2 SVGAGI (reference sequence). This CDR3 has 14 amino acids. CDR3 amino acids: CASSSGQGTYEQYF. In DNA, the CDR3 is TGTGCCAGCAGTTCGGGACAGGGGACCTACGAGCAGTACTTC.

The chain combines TRBV5-1 with TRBJ2-1; 9 bases fit TRBD2. The CDR3 contains 14 residues. V was pared by 4 bases and J by 9 bases, with 8 bases of the junction left unmatched. Looked up from germline, CDR1 is SGHRS and CDR2 is YFSETQ. The CDR3 loop reads CASSQQREAGEQFF. CDR3 nucleotides: TGCGCCAGCAGCCAACAGCGGGAGGCGGGTGAGCAGTTCTTC.

V is TRBV6-5 and J is TRBJ2-7, with 8 bases lining up with TRBD2. CDR1 and CDR2 (germline): MNHEY, SVGAGI. The CDR3 sequence is 15 residues long. Trimming at V came to 5 bases and at J to 6 bases, leaving 12 bases not matched to a gene. The CDR3 sequence: CASSPQAGVVAEQYF. Written as DNA, the CDR3 is TGTGCCAGCAGTCCTCAAGCGGGAGTGGTGGCCGAGCAGTACTTC.

This clone was observed once. V usage is TRBV7-2 and J usage is TRBJ2-7; TRBD1 matches at 9 bases. With 6 bases clipped from V and 2 bases from J, the junction kept 2 bases outside the gene matches. The CDR3 length is 13 residues. Germline CDR1 SGHTA, CDR2 FQGNSA. CDR3 protein: CASRGQGTYEQYF. CDR3 nucleotide sequence: TGTGCCAGCAGGGGACAGGGAACCTACGAGCAGTACTTC.

This clone was detected once. The V call is TRBV7-8, the J call TRBJ2-7; the D gene is possibly TRBD1 (6 bases). Trimming took 1 base from V and 5 from J, leaving 9 bases between them. The CDR3 sequence is 13 residues long. Germline V gene lookup returns CDR1 SGHVS and CDR2 FQNEAQ. As DNA, the CDR3 is TGTGCCAGCAGCTTAGGGACAGCGAACGAGCAGTACTTC. Translated: CASSLGTANEQYF. The variable domain in full, with the rest retrieved from reference TRBV7-8 and TRBJ2-7, is GAGVSQSPRYKVAKRGQDVALRCDPISGHVSLFWYQQALGQGPEFLTYFQNEAQLDKSGLPSDRFFAERPEGSVSTLKIQRTQQEDSAVYLCASSLGTANEQYFGPGTRLTVT.

The V and J genes are TRBV4-1 and TRBJ2-1, with a tentative D call TRBD2 (6 bases). Germline CDR1 MGHRA, CDR2 YSYEKL. V gave up 2 bases and J gave up 5 bases, with 13 bases separating them. The CDR3 covers 15 residues. This chain's CDR3 is CASSQLEGQNNEQFF. The CDR3 region has the DNA TGCGCCAGCAGCCAACTGGAGGGCCAGAACAATGAGCAGTTCTTC.

This clone has only one observation. The J gene is TRBJ2-1, the V gene TRBV7-2; no clear D. The CDR3 sequence is 14 residues long. In germline, CDR1 is SGHTA, CDR2 FQGNSA. Trimming shortened V by 5 bases and J by 1 base, and 9 bases separated the two germline ends. This chain's CDR3 is CASSPLRSYNEQFF. The CDR3 nucleotides are TGTGCCAGCAGCCCCCTTCGTTCCTACAATGAGCAGTTCTTC.

The chain combines TRBV7-2 with TRBJ2-1; 12 bases fit TRBD2. The junction had 9 bases not matched to a gene; V was cut back by 2 bases and J by 10 bases. CDR1 and CDR2 from the germline V gene are SGHTA and FQGNSA. The CDR3 consists of 16 residues. The DNA of the CDR3 is TGTGCCAGCAGCTTACTGCTAGCGGGAGGGCCTCGGGAGCAGTTCTTC. It codes for CASSLLLAGGPREQFF. Using reference TRBV7-2 and TRBJ2-1 for the parts outside the CDR3, the full variable domain is GAGVSQSPSNKVTEKGKDVELRCDPISGHTALYWYRQSLGQGLEFLIYFQGNSAPDKSGLPSDRFSAERTGGSVSTLTIQRTQQEDSAVYLCASSLLLAGGPREQFFGPGTRLTVL.

The rearrangement uses TRBV28 and TRBJ2-3, with 9 nucleotides matching TRBD2. The germline CDR1 and CDR2 sequences are MDHEN and SYDVKM. This CDR3 spans 19 amino acids. V lost 6 bases, J lost 4 bases, and 20 bases stayed unmatched. For the CDR3, the DNA is TGTGCCAGCAGCCTCCCCCCGAGGAGGGCGGGAGGGCAATCAGATACGCAGTATTTT. This gives the protein CASSLPPRRAGGQSDTQYF.

The rearrangement uses TRBV2 and TRBJ2-7; D tentatively reads TRBD1 or TRBD2 (5 bases each). This CDR3 region has 15 residues. Trimming cost V 5 bases and J 6 bases, with 20 bases left between them. The germline V gene has CDR1 SNHLY and CDR2 FYNNEI. The CDR3 reads CASSRPGPVKGEQYF. The CDR3 bases are TGTGCCAGCAGTCGTCCGGGACCTGTGAAGGGCGAGCAGTACTTC. The variable domain in full, with the rest retrieved from reference TRBV2 and TRBJ2-7, is EPEVTQTPSHQVTQMGQEVILRCVPISNHLYFYWYRQILGQKVEFLVSFYNNEISEKSEIFDDQFSVERPDGSNFTLKIRSTKLEDSAMYFCASSRPGPVKGEQYFGPGTRLTVT.

The J gene is TRBJ1-2, the V gene TRBV29-1, with 8 bases matching TRBD1. The CDR3 has 13 residues. CDR1 SQVTM and CDR2 ANQGSEA come from the germline V gene. J lost 7 bases, V lost 4 bases, and 8 bases had no gene match. Here the CDR3 DNA reads TGCAGCGTTGGACAGGGGCAGTTGAGTGGCTACACCTTC. It specifies CSVGQGQLSGYTF.

This clone was seen only a few times. The V gene is TRBV6-2 or TRBV6-3, the J gene TRBJ2-6, with D unclear. Between the trimmed V and J ends, which lost 5 bases and 1 base, there was a span of 9 bases. This CDR3 spans 15 amino acids. The germline CDR1 and CDR2 sequences are MNHEY and SVGEGT. The CDR3 here is CASSIDGSGANVLTF. CDR3 nucleotides: TGTGCCAGCAGTATCGACGGTTCTGGGGCCAACGTCCTGACTTTC.

J is TRBJ2-1 and V is TRBV28, with no clear D. The germline V gene has CDR1 MDHEN and CDR2 SYDVKM. Trimming stripped 6 bases from V and 5 bases from J, with 23 bases between. The CDR3 runs to 17 residues. The CDR3 DNA reads as TGTGCCAGCAGCCTAACCCTGGCACATAACTTCAACAATGAGCAGTTCTTC. This gives the protein CASSLTLAHNFNNEQFF. The full variable domain, rest sourced from reference TRBV28 and TRBJ2-1, is DVKVTQSSRYLVKRTGEKVFLECVQDMDHENMFWYRQDPGLGLRLIYFSYDVKMKEKGDIPEGYSVSREKKERFSLILESASTNQTSMYLCASSLTLAHNFNNEQFFGPGTRLTVL.

The V and J genes are TRBV6-5 and TRBJ1-2; TRBD1 matches 7 bases. CDR1 is MNHEY, CDR2 SVGAGI, per germline. The trim removed 6 bases at V and 3 bases at J, leaving 7 bases unmatched. This CDR3 is built from 14 residues. CDR3 residues: CASRLRGVDYGYTF. The CDR3 DNA follows: TGTGCCAGCAGACTCAGGGGGGTGGACTATGGCTACACCTTC.

J is TRBJ2-1 and V is TRBV6-6; possible D gene TRBD1, 6 bases. The V end lost 3 bases, the J end lost 6 bases, and 15 bases lay between the germline ends. In germline, CDR1 is MNHNY, CDR2 SVGAGI (reference sequence). The CDR3 spans 15 residues. CDR3 coding DNA: TGTGCCAGCAGTTATGGGGGCAGGGTTATCAATGAGCAGTTCTTC. It yields the protein CASSYGGRVINEQFF.